Each of the 17 T cell receptor beta chains below was sequenced from the same sample in a study of blood T cell repertoires in COVID-19. Sequencing used immunoSEQ multiplex PCR; TCRdb keeps in-frame clones, though not all of them. The table includes hundreds of thousands of clones, approximately 87% detected once. The sample was PBMCs or T cells enriched from blood (not recorded which). These receptors all stem from a woman aged 50 to 60 in a cohort exposed to, infected with or recovered from COVID-19 (not recorded which).

J is TRBJ2-3 and V is TRBV5-1, with 8 bases aligning to TRBD1. CDR3 length: 14 residues. Trimming removed 2 bases from V and 5 bases from J; junction bases left unmatched: 4. CDR1 is SGHRS, CDR2 YFSETQ, per germline. The CDR3: CASSFGQGGDTQYF. DNA for the CDR3: TGCGCCAGCAGCTTCGGACAGGGAGGAGATACGCAGTATTTT.

This chain links TRBV7-8 with TRBJ1-2, with D unclear. In germline, CDR1 is SGHVS, CDR2 FQNEAQ. The CDR3 runs to 13 residues. Between the trimmed V and J ends, which lost 1 base and 7 bases, there was a span of 10 bases. The CDR3 region is CASSLDEFSGYTF. The CDR3 DNA reads as TGTGCCAGCAGCTTAGATGAGTTTTCTGGCTACACCTTC.

This sequence joins TRBV20-1 and TRBJ2-1; 7 positions match TRBD1. This CDR3 region has 13 residues. The germline V gene has CDR1 DFQATT and CDR2 SNEGSKA (reference sequence). The V and J ends lost 3 bases and 5 bases, in that order; junction bases with no gene match: 4. The CDR3 DNA sequence: TGCAGTGCTAGTGTGGGACAGAACAATGAGCAGTTCTTC. It is translated as CSASVGQNNEQFF.

The J gene is TRBJ1-2, the V gene TRBV5-5; no firm D call. V was shortened by 0 bases and J by 7 bases, with 10 bases between the two germline ends. The germline gives CDR1 SGHKS, CDR2 YYEKEE (reference sequence). This CDR3 region has 13 residues. The CDR3 DNA sequence: TGTGCCAGCAGCTTGGCACCTAAAAGTGGCTACACCTTC. It translates to CASSLAPKSGYTF.

The rearrangement links TRBV28 to TRBJ1-2; D is unresolved. Germline V CDR1 and CDR2: MDHEN, SYDVKM. The CDR3 loop spans 12 amino acids. Trimming shortened V by 3 bases and J by 8 bases, and 10 bases separated the two germline ends. Here the CDR3 reads CASSFPAEGYTF. CDR3 nucleotides: TGTGCCAGCAGTTTCCCCGCCGAGGGCTACACCTTC.

The chain carries TRBV18 and TRBJ2-1; D perhaps matches TRBD1 (6 bases). Germline V gene data show CDR1 as KGHSH and CDR2 as LQKENI. The CDR3 spans 15 residues. Trimming took 4 bases from V and 4 from J, leaving 14 bases between them. The CDR3 bases are TGTGCCAGCTCACTCCCGGTGGACAGATACAATGAGCAGTTCTTC. It translates to CASSLPVDRYNEQFF.

This chain uses TRBV30 with TRBJ1-5, with 9 bases that match TRBD1. Germline V lookup: CDR1 GTSNPN, CDR2 SVGIG (reference sequence). The CDR3 contains 15 residues. V was pared by 3 bases and J by 5 bases, with 8 bases of the junction left unmatched. CDR3 DNA: TGTGCCTGGAGGGGAAAACAGGGGGCTCATCAGCCCCAGCATTTT. It translates to CAWRGKQGAHQPQHF.

The chain has TRBV5-5 and TRBJ1-6; 10 nucleotides match TRBD1. The germline gives CDR1 SGHKS, CDR2 YYEKEE (reference sequence). Trimming cost V 1 base and J 10 bases; bases outside gene matches: 5. The CDR3 loop spans 15 amino acids. The CDR3: CASSLPGQGRSPLHF. CDR3 DNA sequence: TGTGCCAGCAGCTTGCCGGGACAGGGGAGATCACCCCTCCACTTT.

The rearrangement uses TRBV5-6 and TRBJ2-2, with a tentative D call TRBD2 (5 bases). Germline assignment: CDR1 SGHDT and CDR2 YYEEEE. V was clipped by 5 bases and J by 3 bases, with 14 bases between them. The CDR3 has 15 amino acids. CDR3 loop: CASRNPGSDTGELFF. As DNA, the CDR3 is TGTGCCAGCAGGAACCCGGGATCCGACACCGGGGAGCTGTTTTTT. The full variable domain, in which reference TRBV5-6 and TRBJ2-2 provide the parts outside the CDR3, is DAGVTQSPTHLIKTRGQQVTLRCSPKSGHDTVSWYQQALGQGPQFIFQYYEEEERQRGNFPDRFSGHQFPNYSSELNVNALLLGDSALYLCASRNPGSDTGELFFGEGSRLTVL.

The chain carries TRBV7-9 and TRBJ2-1; 7 bases map to TRBD2. CDR1 is SEHNR, CDR2 FQNEAQ, per germline (reference sequence). Unmatched junction bases numbered 8, after V lost 2 bases and J lost 4 bases. The CDR3 covers 16 residues. The CDR3 here is CASSLWAGELYNEQFF. Written as DNA, the CDR3 is TGTGCCAGCAGCTTATGGGCGGGGGAATTGTACAATGAGCAGTTCTTC.

J is TRBJ1-5 and V is TRBV6-5; 9 nucleotides align to TRBD1. The CDR3 has 14 amino acids. The ends lost 6 bases at V and 0 bases at J; junction bases unmatched: 0. The germline CDR1 and CDR2 sequences are MNHEY and SVGAGI. The CDR3 DNA sequence: TGTGCCAGCAGGGGACAGGGTAGCAATCAGCCCCAGCATTTT. Amino acids: CASRGQGSNQPQHF.

The chain employs TRBV5-1 and TRBJ2-5, with D possibly TRBD1 on 8 matching bases. This CDR3 contains 16 residues. Looked up from germline, CDR1 is SGHRS and CDR2 is YFSETQ. V lost 4 bases, J lost 4 bases, and 20 bases lay in between. CDR3 protein: CASSTQGASGGETQYF. The DNA of the CDR3 is TGCGCCAGCAGCACCCAGGGGGCATCGGGGGGAGAGACCCAGTACTTC.

This chain joins TRBV5-1 and TRBJ1-5, with D uncertain. CDR1 and CDR2 from the germline V gene are SGHRS and YFSETQ. There are 16 residues in the CDR3. V shed 6 bases and J shed 1 base, with 17 bases lying between them. DNA of the CDR3: TGCGCCAGCAAGTTATCTCCTACCGCAAGCAATCAGCCCCAGCATTTT. Its translation: CASKLSPTASNQPQHF.

The chain uses TRBV6-2 or TRBV6-3 and TRBJ1-3; no clear D. V shed 2 bases and J shed 4 bases, with 15 bases lying between them. CDR3 length: 16 amino acids. CDR1 and CDR2 (germline): MNHEY, SVGEGT. The CDR3 DNA reads TGTGCCAGCAGTTACGGTGCGGCGAGAGAGGGAAACACCATATATTTT. As protein: CASSYGAAREGNTIYF.

The rearrangement links TRBV2 to TRBJ1-2, with D possibly TRBD1 on 6 matching bases. Trimming removed 6 bases at V and 6 bases at J, with 20 bases between. Germline CDR1 reads SNHLY; CDR2 reads FYNNEI. This CDR3 spans 15 amino acids. The CDR3: CASRAGTQPGHGYTF. The CDR3 bases are TGTGCCAGCAGGGCCGGGACACAGCCAGGGCATGGCTACACCTTC.

V is TRBV4-3 and J is TRBJ1-5; possible D gene TRBD1, 5 bases. CDR1 is LGHNA and CDR2 is YSLEER in the germline V gene. This CDR3 has 17 residues. Trimming stripped 0 bases from V and 11 bases from J, with 23 bases between. The DNA of the CDR3 is TGCGCCAGCAGCCAAGAATTTCGTTTGGGACGTGGAGGGGCCCAGCATTTT. It encodes CASSQEFRLGRGGAQHF.

The genes are TRBV28 and TRBJ1-1, with D maybe TRBD1 (6 bases). With 4 bases removed from V and 5 bases from J, the gap between germline ends came to 17 bases. Germline V CDR1 and CDR2: MDHEN, SYDVKM. There are 15 residues in the CDR3. The CDR3, as DNA: TGTGCCAGCAGTTCCCAGGGGCAGGGTGGGACTGAAGCTTTCTTT. Translated: CASSSQGQGGTEAFF.